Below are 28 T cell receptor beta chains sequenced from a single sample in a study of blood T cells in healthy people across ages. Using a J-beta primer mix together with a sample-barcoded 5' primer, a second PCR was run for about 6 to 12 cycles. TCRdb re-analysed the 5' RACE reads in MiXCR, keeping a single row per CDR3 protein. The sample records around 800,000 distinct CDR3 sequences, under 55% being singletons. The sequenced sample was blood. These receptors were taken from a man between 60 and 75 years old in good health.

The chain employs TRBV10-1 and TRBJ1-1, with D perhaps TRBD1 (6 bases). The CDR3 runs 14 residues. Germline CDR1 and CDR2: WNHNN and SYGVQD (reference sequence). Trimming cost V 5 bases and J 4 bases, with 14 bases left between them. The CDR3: CASSPQQGSTEAFF. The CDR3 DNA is TGCGCCAGCAGTCCACAGCAGGGGAGCACTGAAGCTTTCTTT.

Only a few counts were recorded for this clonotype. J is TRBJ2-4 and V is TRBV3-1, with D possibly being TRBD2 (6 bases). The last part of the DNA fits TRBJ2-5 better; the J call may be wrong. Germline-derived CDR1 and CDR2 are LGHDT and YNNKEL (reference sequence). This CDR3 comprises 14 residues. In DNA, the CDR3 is TGTGCCAGCAGCCGGGGACTGTCCCAAGAGACCCAGTACTTC. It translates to CASSRGLSQETQYF.

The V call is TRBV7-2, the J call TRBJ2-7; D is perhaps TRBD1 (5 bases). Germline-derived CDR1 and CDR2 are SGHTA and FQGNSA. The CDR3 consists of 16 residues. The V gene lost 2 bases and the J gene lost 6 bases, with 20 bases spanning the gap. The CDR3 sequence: CASSLFRANNDPEQYF. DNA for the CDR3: TGTGCCAGCAGCTTATTCAGGGCAAACAATGACCCCGAGCAGTACTTC. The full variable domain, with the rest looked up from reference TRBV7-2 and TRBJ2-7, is GAGVSQSPSNKVTEKGKDVELRCDPISGHTALYWYRQSLGQGLEFLIYFQGNSAPDKSGLPSDRFSAERTGGSVSTLTIQRTQQEDSAVYLCASSLFRANNDPEQYFGPGTRLTVT.

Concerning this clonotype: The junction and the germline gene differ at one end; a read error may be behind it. The CDR3 here is CASSVAPGGFDDQFF. The CDR3 DNA sequence: TGTGCCAGCAGCGTAGCACCGGGGGGGTTCGATGATCAGTTCTTC. The rearrangement joins TRBV9 to TRBJ2-1; 8 bases agree with TRBD2. The germline V gene has CDR1 SGDLS and CDR2 YYNGEE. This CDR3 has 15 amino acids.

The chain's CDR3 is CASSIRLGREETQYF. The DNA of the CDR3 is TGCGCCAGCAGCATACGACTGGGCAGAGAAGAGACCCAGTACTTC. The J gene is TRBJ2-5, the V gene TRBV5-1; no clear D gene. The V gene's germline CDR1 is SGHRS and CDR2 YFSETQ. The CDR3 extends over 15 amino acids. V was cut by 4 bases and J by 3 bases, with 16 bases left in between.

Written as DNA, the CDR3 is TGTGCCAGCAGCTCCACACCTCATGAGCAGTTCTTC. Protein: CASSSTPHEQFF. The chain employs TRBV7-9 and TRBJ2-1; D ambiguous. The CDR3 is 12 residues long. The germline V gene encodes CDR1 SEHNR and CDR2 FQNEAQ (reference sequence). V shed 4 bases and J shed 8 bases, with 9 bases lying between them.

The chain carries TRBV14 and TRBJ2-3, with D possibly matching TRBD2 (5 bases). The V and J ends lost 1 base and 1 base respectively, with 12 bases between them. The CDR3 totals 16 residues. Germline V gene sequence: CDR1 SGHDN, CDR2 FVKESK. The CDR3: CASSQGLAAGTDTQYF. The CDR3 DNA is TGTGCCAGCAGCCAAGGTTTGGCAGCGGGCACAGATACGCAGTATTTT.

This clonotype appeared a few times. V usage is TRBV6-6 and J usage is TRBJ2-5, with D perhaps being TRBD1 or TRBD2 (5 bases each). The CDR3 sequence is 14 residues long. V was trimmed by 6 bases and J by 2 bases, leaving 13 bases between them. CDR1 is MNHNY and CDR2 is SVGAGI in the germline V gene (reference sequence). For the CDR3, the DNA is TGTGCCAGCAGACACTCAGGGAGACAAGAGACCCAGTACTTC. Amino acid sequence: CASRHSGRQETQYF.

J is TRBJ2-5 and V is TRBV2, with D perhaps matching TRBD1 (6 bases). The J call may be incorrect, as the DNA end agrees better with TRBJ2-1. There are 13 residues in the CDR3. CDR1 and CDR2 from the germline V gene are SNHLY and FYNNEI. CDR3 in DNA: TGTGCCAGCAGTCGAGGACAGCAAGAGACCCAGTTCTTC. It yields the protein CASSRGQQETQFF.

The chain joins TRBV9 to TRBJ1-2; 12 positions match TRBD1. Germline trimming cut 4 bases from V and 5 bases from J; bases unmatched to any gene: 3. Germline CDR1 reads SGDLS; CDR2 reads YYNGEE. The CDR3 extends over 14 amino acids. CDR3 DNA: TGTGCCAGCAGCCGGGACAGGGGGCTATATGGCTACACCTTC. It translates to CASSRDRGLYGYTF.

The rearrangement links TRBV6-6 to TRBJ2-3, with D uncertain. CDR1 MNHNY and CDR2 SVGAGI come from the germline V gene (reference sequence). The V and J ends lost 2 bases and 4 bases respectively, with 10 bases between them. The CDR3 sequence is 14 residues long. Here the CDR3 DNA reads TGTGCCAGCAGTTACGCTGTTAAAGCAGATACGCAGTATTTT. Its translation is CASSYAVKADTQYF.

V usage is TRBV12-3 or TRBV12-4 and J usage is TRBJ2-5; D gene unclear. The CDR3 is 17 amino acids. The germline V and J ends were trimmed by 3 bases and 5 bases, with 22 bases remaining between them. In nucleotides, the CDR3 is TGTGCCAGCAGTTTCCGACCTCGACATCTACCAACGGAGACCCAGTACTTC. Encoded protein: CASSFRPRHLPTETQYF.

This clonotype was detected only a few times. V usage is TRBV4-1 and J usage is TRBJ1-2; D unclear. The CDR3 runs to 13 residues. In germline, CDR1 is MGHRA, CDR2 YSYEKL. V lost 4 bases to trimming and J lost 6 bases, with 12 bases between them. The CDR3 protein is CASSLRTADGYTF. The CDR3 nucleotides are TGCGCCAGCAGCCTCCGGACGGCCGATGGCTACACCTTC.

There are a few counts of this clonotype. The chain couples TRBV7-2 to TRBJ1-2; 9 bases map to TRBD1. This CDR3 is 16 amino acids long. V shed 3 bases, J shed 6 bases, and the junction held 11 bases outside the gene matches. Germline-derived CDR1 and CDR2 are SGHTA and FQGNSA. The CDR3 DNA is TGTGCCAGCAGCTTGGCCGGGACAGGGATCGAACATGGCTACACCTTC. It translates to CASSLAGTGIEHGYTF.

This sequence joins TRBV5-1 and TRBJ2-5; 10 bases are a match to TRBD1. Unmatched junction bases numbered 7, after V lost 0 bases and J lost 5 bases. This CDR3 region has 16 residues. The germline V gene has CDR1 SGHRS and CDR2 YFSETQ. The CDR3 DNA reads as TGCGCCAGCAGCTTGGTGGGACAGGGGAATGTGGAGACCCAGTACTTC. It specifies CASSLVGQGNVETQYF.

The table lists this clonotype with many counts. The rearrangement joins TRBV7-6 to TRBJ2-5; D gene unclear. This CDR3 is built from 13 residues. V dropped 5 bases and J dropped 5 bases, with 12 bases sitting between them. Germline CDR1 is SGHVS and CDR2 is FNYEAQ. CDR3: CASSPKPRETQYF. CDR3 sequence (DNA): TGTGCCAGCAGCCCCAAACCGAGGGAGACCCAGTACTTC.

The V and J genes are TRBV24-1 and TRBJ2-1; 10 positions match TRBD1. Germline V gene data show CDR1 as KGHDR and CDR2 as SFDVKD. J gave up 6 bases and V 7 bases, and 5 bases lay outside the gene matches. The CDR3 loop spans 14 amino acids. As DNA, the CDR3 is TGTGCCACCAGAGGGACAGGGGCTCTCAATGAGCAGTTCTTC. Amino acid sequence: CATRGTGALNEQFF.

The CDR3 DNA follows: TGCAGCGTTGACGGGACAGTAAACACTGAAGCTTTCTTT. It translates to CSVDGTVNTEAFF. The chain carries TRBV29-1 and TRBJ1-1, with 7 bases lining up with TRBD1. Trimming at V came to 3 bases and at J to 2 bases, leaving 3 bases not matched to a gene. CDR1 SQVTM and CDR2 ANQGSEA come from the germline V gene. This CDR3 comprises 13 residues.

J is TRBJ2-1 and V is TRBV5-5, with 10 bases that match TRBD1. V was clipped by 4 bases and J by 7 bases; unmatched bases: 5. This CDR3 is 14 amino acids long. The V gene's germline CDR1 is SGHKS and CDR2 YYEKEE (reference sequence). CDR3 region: CASSKDRGRNEQFF. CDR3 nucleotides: TGTGCCAGCAGCAAAGACAGGGGGCGGAATGAGCAGTTCTTC.

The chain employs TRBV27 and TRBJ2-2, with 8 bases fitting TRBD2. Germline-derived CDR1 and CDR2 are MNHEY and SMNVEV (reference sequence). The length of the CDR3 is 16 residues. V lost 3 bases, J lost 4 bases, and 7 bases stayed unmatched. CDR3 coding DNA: TGTGCCAGCAGTTTTACAAGCGGGGGCGGCACCGGGGAGCTGTTTTTT. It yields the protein CASSFTSGGGTGELFF.

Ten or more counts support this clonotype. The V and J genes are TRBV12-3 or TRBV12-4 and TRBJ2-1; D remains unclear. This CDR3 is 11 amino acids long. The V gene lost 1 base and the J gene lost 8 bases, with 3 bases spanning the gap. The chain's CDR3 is CASSLVHEQFF. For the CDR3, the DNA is TGTGCCAGCAGTTTAGTCCATGAGCAGTTCTTC.

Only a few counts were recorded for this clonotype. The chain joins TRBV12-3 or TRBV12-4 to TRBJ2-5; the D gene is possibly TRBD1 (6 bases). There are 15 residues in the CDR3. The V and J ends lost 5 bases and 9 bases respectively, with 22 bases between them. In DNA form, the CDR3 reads TGTGCCAGCAGTGACGCATCTTCAGCTGAGGGGGCCCAGTACTTC. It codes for CASSDASSAEGAQYF.

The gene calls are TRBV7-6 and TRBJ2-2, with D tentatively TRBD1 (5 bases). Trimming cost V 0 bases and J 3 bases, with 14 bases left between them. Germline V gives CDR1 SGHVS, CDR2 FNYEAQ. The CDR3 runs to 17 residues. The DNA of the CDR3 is TGTGCCAGCAGCTTAGCGATGGCACAGGCCTACACCGGGGAGCTGTTTTTT. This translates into CASSLAMAQAYTGELFF.

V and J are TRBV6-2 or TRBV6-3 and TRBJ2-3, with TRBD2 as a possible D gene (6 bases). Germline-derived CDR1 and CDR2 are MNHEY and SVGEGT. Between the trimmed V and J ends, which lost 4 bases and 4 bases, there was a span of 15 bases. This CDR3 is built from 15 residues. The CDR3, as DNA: TGTGCCAGCAGTTTCGAACTAGGAGGGCCAGATACGCAGTATTTT. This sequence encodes CASSFELGGPDTQYF.

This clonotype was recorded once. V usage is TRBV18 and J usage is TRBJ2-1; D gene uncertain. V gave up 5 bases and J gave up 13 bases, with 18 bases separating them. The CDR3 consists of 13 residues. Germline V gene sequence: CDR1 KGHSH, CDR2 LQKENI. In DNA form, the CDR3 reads TGTGCCAGCTCATCAAGGCAGCAAGAGACCCAGTTCTTC. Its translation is CASSSRQQETQFF.

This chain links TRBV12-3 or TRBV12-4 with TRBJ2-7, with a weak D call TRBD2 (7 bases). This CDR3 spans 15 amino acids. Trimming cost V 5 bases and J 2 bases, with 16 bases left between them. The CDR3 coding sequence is TGTGCCAGCAGTCCACCCCCGGGGGGCCCCTACGAGCAGTACTTC. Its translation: CASSPPPGGPYEQYF.

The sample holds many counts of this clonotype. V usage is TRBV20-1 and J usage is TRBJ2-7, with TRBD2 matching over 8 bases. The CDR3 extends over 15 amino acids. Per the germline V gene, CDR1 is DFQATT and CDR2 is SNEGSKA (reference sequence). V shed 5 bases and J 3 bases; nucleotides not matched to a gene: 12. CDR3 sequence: CSAEARLAGLYEQYF. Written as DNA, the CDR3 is TGCAGTGCTGAGGCCCGGTTAGCGGGGCTCTACGAGCAGTACTTC.

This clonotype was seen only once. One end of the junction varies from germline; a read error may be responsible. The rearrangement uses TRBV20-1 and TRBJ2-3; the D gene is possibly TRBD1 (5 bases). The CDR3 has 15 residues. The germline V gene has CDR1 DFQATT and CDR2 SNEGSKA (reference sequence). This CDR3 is CSARDSQGRTDTQYF. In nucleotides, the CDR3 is TGCAGCGCTAGAGATAGCCAGGGTAGGACAGATACGCAGTATTTT.